This TCR beta chain was retrieved from a study of patients and donors after allogeneic stem cell transplantation. Each CDR3 protein gets one entry after TCRdb re-called the RT-PCR reads with MiXCR. In the table there are 84,000 or so distinct CDR3 sequences, roughly 50% of which are singletons. This clonotype was recorded a few times. This CDR3 has 13 amino acids. The V end lost 2 bases, the J end lost 8 bases, and 12 bases lay between the germline ends. The TCR was taken from a human donor who was either an allogeneic HSCT recipient or a stem cell or donor lymphocyte infusion donor (not recorded which). It is not recorded whose cells these are; they may come from a transplant donor. Input material: blood, either unsorted or a sorted T cell fraction (not recorded which). The V gene is TRBV12-3 or TRBV12-4, the J gene TRBJ1-2, with unresolved D. CDR3 nucleotide sequence: TGTGCCAGCAGTTTACGGGGAGGAGAGGGCTACACCTTC. This gives the protein CASSLRGGEGYTF.